Listed here are 26 T cell receptor beta chains from one sample, sequenced in a study of monozygotic twins with inflammatory bowel disease. TCRdb reprocessed the 5' RACE reads, with one entry per CDR3 protein and no DNA. The table counts around 220,000 distinct CDR3 sequences; 7.5% to 8% lies in the top ten. Sequencing input: blood. The receptor source for this set is a human donor with ulcerative colitis or Crohn's disease, or a healthy co-twin of an affected twin (not recorded which).

The rearrangement uses TRBV10-3 and TRBJ2-5; TCRdb designates TRBD2, a call that cannot be tested without DNA. The V gene's germline CDR1 is ENHRY and CDR2 SYGVKD. This CDR3 is built from 14 residues. CDR3 residues: CAISESAGQETQYF.

The chain couples TRBV29-1 to TRBJ2-3. The CDR3 covers 12 residues. Germline V gives CDR1 SQVTM, CDR2 ANQGSEA. CDR3 region: CSVFLVADTQYF.

The genes are TRBV27 and TRBJ1-6; the TRBD1 assignment by TCRdb is unverifiable without DNA. Germline CDR1 MNHEY, CDR2 SMNVEV (reference sequence). The CDR3 sequence is 14 residues long. The CDR3 loop is CASSTPGDNSPLHF.

The V gene is TRBV5-1, the J gene TRBJ2-1; TCRdb picks TRBD1, but there is no DNA to check that call. The CDR3 covers 16 residues. Germline-derived CDR1 and CDR2 are SGHRS and YFSETQ. The chain's CDR3 is CASSLAGDRAYNEQFF.

The rearrangement uses TRBV5-5 and TRBJ2-3; TCRdb indicates TRBD1, and absent DNA this call remains unverified. Germline V CDR1 and CDR2: SGHKS, YYEKEE (reference sequence). The CDR3 sequence is 14 residues long. CDR3 residues: CASSSDRGTDTQYF.

V gene TRBV7-9 combines with J gene TRBJ2-2. Germline CDR1 reads SEHNR; CDR2 reads FQNEAQ (reference sequence). There are 13 residues in the CDR3. The CDR3 sequence is CASSPVASGELFF.

The chain recombines TRBV5-1 with TRBJ1-2; TCRdb gives TRBD1 as the D gene, but with no DNA this cannot be confirmed. Germline lookup yields CDR1 SGHRS and CDR2 YFSETQ. The CDR3 loop spans 15 amino acids. The CDR3 reads CASSLVQGTDYGYTF.

The CDR3 sequence: CSVDSGARGGPFF. The chain recombines TRBV29-1 with TRBJ2-1; TCRdb picks TRBD1, but there is no DNA to check that call. CDR3 size: 13 residues. Germline V CDR1 and CDR2: SQVTM, ANQGSEA.

The J gene is TRBJ2-2, the V gene TRBV28; TCRdb picks TRBD2, but there is no DNA to check that call. The CDR3 has 14 amino acids. The germline V gene has CDR1 MDHEN and CDR2 SYDVKM. CDR3 sequence: CASSLESRTGELFF. Drawing the rest from reference TRBV28 and TRBJ2-2, the complete variable domain is DVKVTQSSRYLVKRTGEKVFLECVQDMDHENMFWYRQDPGLGLRLIYFSYDVKMKEKGDIPEGYSVSREKKERFSLILESASTNQTSMYLCASSLESRTGELFFGEGSRLTVL.

The V gene is TRBV18, the J gene TRBJ1-6. CDR1 and CDR2 from the germline V gene are KGHSH and LQKENI. The CDR3 contains 14 residues. The CDR3: CASSLREERSPLHF. The full variable domain, rest sourced from reference TRBV18 and TRBJ1-6, is NAGVMQNPRHLVRRRGQEARLRCSPMKGHSHVYWYRQLPEEGLKFMVYLQKENIIDESGMPKERFSAEFPKEGPSILRIQQVVRGDSAAYFCASSLREERSPLHFGNGTRLTVT.

The rearrangement joins TRBV7-8 to TRBJ2-3; TCRdb gives TRBD1 as the D gene, but with no DNA this cannot be confirmed. Germline CDR1 is SGHVS and CDR2 is FQNEAQ. The CDR3 sequence is 15 residues long. The CDR3 sequence: CASSPGQGPLLTQYF.

The genes are TRBV28 and TRBJ2-5; without DNA, the TCRdb call of TRBD2 cannot be checked. The CDR3 has 14 residues. The germline V gene has CDR1 MDHEN and CDR2 SYDVKM. This chain's CDR3 is CASSSSGLKETQYF. Full variable domain (rest looked up from reference TRBV28 and TRBJ2-5): DVKVTQSSRYLVKRTGEKVFLECVQDMDHENMFWYRQDPGLGLRLIYFSYDVKMKEKGDIPEGYSVSREKKERFSLILESASTNQTSMYLCASSSSGLKETQYFGPGTRLLVL.

The V gene is TRBV4-3, the J gene TRBJ1-6. The CDR3 sequence is 15 residues long. The V gene's germline CDR1 is LGHNA and CDR2 YSLEER. The CDR3 sequence is CASSQDTDLNSPLHF.

The J gene is TRBJ2-5, the V gene TRBV6-1; TCRdb reports TRBD2, a call that lacks DNA to check it against. Germline V gene lookup returns CDR1 MNHNS and CDR2 SASEGT. The CDR3 is made up of 13 amino acids. This CDR3 reads CASSRGGPETQYF.

The gene calls are TRBV5-1 and TRBJ2-2. The CDR3 runs to 16 residues. Looked up from germline, CDR1 is SGHRS and CDR2 is YFSETQ. CDR3 amino acids: CASSPLDGANTGELFF.

The rearrangement links TRBV6-2 or TRBV6-3 to TRBJ2-1; the TCRdb D gene call, TRBD2, has no DNA to confirm it. From germline, CDR1 is MNHEY and CDR2 SVGEGT. The CDR3 has 16 residues. CDR3 protein: CASSYLGLAVSDEQFF.

The chain joins TRBV20-1 to TRBJ2-5; as DNA is missing, the TRBD2 call by TCRdb cannot be tested. CDR1 DFQATT and CDR2 SNEGSKA come from the germline V gene (reference sequence). The CDR3 runs 12 residues. CDR3 residues: CSAGRGGETQYF.

V usage is TRBV10-2 and J usage is TRBJ1-5; TCRdb selects TRBD1, and the lack of DNA leaves this call unchecked. The CDR3 has 15 residues. The germline V gene encodes CDR1 WSHSY and CDR2 SAAADI. The CDR3 is CASSGMTGGKEPQHF.

The CDR3 is CASSLGYSTEAFF. The V and J genes are TRBV7-3 and TRBJ1-1. There are 13 residues in the CDR3. Germline V gives CDR1 SGHTA, CDR2 FQGTGA.

The rearrangement links TRBV6-1 to TRBJ2-2. Germline values: CDR1 MNHNS, CDR2 SASEGT. The CDR3 is made up of 15 amino acids. The CDR3: CASSEYGVNTGELFF.

This chain uses TRBV20-1 with TRBJ2-6. Germline V gives CDR1 DFQATT, CDR2 SNEGSKA (reference sequence). This CDR3 region has 16 residues. The chain's CDR3 is CSARGRQVSGANVLTF.

The chain joins TRBV7-3 to TRBJ1-2; TCRdb indicates TRBD1, and absent DNA this call remains unverified. The V gene's germline CDR1 is SGHTA and CDR2 FQGTGA. The CDR3 extends over 15 amino acids. This CDR3 reads CASSPEGTGYYGYTF. Full variable domain (outside the CDR3, taken from reference TRBV7-3 and TRBJ1-2): GAGVSQTPSNKVTEKGKYVELRCDPISGHTALYWYRQSLGQGPEFLIYFQGTGAADDSGLPNDRFFAVRPEGSVSTLKIQRTERGDSAVYLCASSPEGTGYYGYTFGSGTRLTVV.

The V call is TRBV27, the J call TRBJ1-1; TCRdb designates TRBD1, a call that cannot be tested without DNA. CDR1 is MNHEY and CDR2 is SMNVEV in the germline V gene (reference sequence). CDR3 length equals 14 residues. CDR3 in amino acids: CASSTGQVNTEAFF.

The rearrangement links TRBV6-6 to TRBJ1-1; the D call of TRBD1 rests on TCRdb alone, since no DNA is present to check it. The CDR3 is 13 residues long. Germline loops: CDR1 MNHNY, CDR2 SVGAGI (reference sequence). The CDR3 sequence is CASTVSTGSEAFF.

The genes are TRBV5-1 and TRBJ1-3; the D call of TRBD1 rests on TCRdb alone, since no DNA is present to check it. CDR3 length: 13 residues. Germline V gene lookup returns CDR1 SGHRS and CDR2 YFSETQ. CDR3 sequence: CASSSTGGNTIYF.

This sequence joins TRBV27 and TRBJ1-2; TCRdb names TRBD1, which stays unverified in the absence of DNA. The CDR3 is 13 residues long. Germline V gene lookup returns CDR1 MNHEY and CDR2 SMNVEV (reference sequence). The CDR3 loop reads CASSFAGAGGYTF.